The source of this T cell receptor (beta chain) is a study of OX40 agonist ivuxolimab in advanced cancers. Generated by immunoSEQ multiplex PCR, the TCRdb table keeps only in-frame clones and is missing some. The table records just under 95,000 clones, around 86% of them present only once. Germline V CDR1 and CDR2: SGHAT, FQNNGV. V was pared by 3 bases and J by 8 bases, with 10 bases between. CDR3 length: 13 residues. This specimen consisted of CD4+ or CD8+ T cells sorted from blood, obtained in a trial of the OX40 agonist ivuxolimab. The TCR originated in an adult with an advanced solid tumor such as melanoma, head and neck, liver or kidney cancer. The chain recombines TRBV11-2 with TRBJ1-4; TRBD1 might be the D (6 bases). The CDR3 bases are TGTGCCAGCAGCTTGGGGGGCCAAGAAAAACTGTTTTTT. Residues: CASSLGGQEKLFF.